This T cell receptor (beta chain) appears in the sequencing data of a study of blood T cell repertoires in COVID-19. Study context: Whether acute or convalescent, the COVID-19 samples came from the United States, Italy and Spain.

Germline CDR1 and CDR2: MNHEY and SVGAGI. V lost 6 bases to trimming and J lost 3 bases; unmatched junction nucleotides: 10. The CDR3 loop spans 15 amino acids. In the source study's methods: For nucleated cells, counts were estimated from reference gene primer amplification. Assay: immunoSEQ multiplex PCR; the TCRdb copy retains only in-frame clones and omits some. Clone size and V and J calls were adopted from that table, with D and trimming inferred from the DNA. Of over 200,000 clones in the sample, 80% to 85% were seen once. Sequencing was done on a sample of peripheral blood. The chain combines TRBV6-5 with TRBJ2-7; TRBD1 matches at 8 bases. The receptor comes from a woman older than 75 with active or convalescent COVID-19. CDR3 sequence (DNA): TGTGCCAGCAGCCCGGCAGGGGGCCTAGACTACGAGCAGTACTTC. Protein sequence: CASSPAGGLDYEQYF.